Each of the 30 T cell receptor beta chains below was sequenced from the same sample in a study of blood T cells in healthy people across ages. Sample-barcoded 5' priming and a J-beta primer mix drove a second PCR of 7 to 11 cycles. TCRdb independently ran MiXCR on the 5' RACE reads; one entry per CDR3 protein. The sample records 700,000 to 950,000 distinct CDR3 sequences, about three fifths being singletons. Specimen: blood. These TCRs come from a man aged 25 to 40 in good health.

V is TRBV4-2 and J is TRBJ2-3, with 8 bases that match TRBD2. The germline V gene encodes CDR1 LGHNA and CDR2 YNFKEQ. The CDR3 runs 15 residues. V trimming: 0 bases; J trimming: 4 bases; junction bases outside the gene matches: 3. CDR3 DNA: TGTGCCAGCAGCCAAGAGGCCGGGGGGGCAGATACGCAGTATTTT. Amino acids: CASSQEAGGADTQYF.

The rearrangement links TRBV6-2 or TRBV6-3 to TRBJ2-3, with D unclear. This CDR3 region has 17 residues. Trimming removed 0 bases at V and 5 bases at J, with 18 bases between. The germline gives CDR1 MNHEY, CDR2 SVGEGT. The CDR3 DNA reads TGTGCCAGCAGTTACTCTAAAGGACCTGGCGCCGGAGATACGCAGTATTTT. Translation gives CASSYSKGPGAGDTQYF.

V gene TRBV29-1 combines with J gene TRBJ2-6; D gene unclear. V dropped 3 bases and J dropped 2 bases, with 8 bases sitting between them. The CDR3 length is 14 residues. Per the germline V gene, CDR1 is SQVTM and CDR2 is ANQGSEA. CDR3 in DNA: TGCAGCGTTGAGGGTGGAGCTGGGGCCAACGTCCTGACTTTC. Its translation: CSVEGGAGANVLTF.

This sequence joins TRBV7-2 and TRBJ1-4; unclear D gene. Germline loops: CDR1 SGHTA, CDR2 FQGNSA. This CDR3 has 14 amino acids. With 2 bases removed from V and 7 bases from J, the gap between germline ends came to 11 bases. The CDR3 region is CASSLLGLGEKLFF. CDR3 DNA: TGTGCCAGCAGCTTACTGGGGTTGGGTGAAAAACTGTTTTTT.

The V call is TRBV7-2, the J call TRBJ1-1; no reliable D call. Germline values: CDR1 SGHTA, CDR2 FQGNSA. Deletions cut 5 bases from V and 9 bases from J, with 22 bases between. CDR3 length: 15 amino acids. The CDR3 protein is CASSQSDGALFQAFF. CDR3 DNA: TGTGCCAGCAGCCAATCCGACGGAGCCCTTTTTCAAGCTTTCTTT.

The V and J genes are TRBV20-1 and TRBJ1-6; D uncertain. The V end was cut by 1 base, the J end by 6 bases, with 10 bases between. The length of the CDR3 is 14 residues. The germline gives CDR1 DFQATT, CDR2 SNEGSKA (reference sequence). CDR3 coding DNA: TGCAGTGCTAGAGTACGGGCGCGTAATTCACCCCTCCACTTT. Translating gives CSARVRARNSPLHF.

The chain links TRBV7-9 to TRBJ2-1; D is perhaps TRBD1 (5 bases). This CDR3 has 15 residues. V lost 5 bases to trimming and J lost 10 bases, with 21 bases between them. Germline V lookup: CDR1 SEHNR, CDR2 FQNEAQ (reference sequence). The CDR3 DNA is TGTGCCAGCAGCGACACTTCTACCCACCAGGGAGAGCAGTTCTTC. It codes for CASSDTSTHQGEQFF.

The V gene is TRBV11-3, the J gene TRBJ2-1; no reliable D call. The CDR3 length is 14 residues. Trimming cost V 0 bases and J 5 bases, with 8 bases left between them. Germline V gene lookup returns CDR1 SGHNT and CDR2 YENEEA. CDR3 nucleotide sequence: TGTGCCAGCAGCTTAGATCATGGGGACAATGAGCAGTTCTTC. Protein product: CASSLDHGDNEQFF.

The chain couples TRBV4-2 to TRBJ2-3, with TRBD2 identical over 13 bases. V shed 2 bases, J shed 6 bases, and the junction held 8 bases outside the gene matches. The germline V gene has CDR1 LGHNA and CDR2 YNFKEQ. CDR3 length equals 17 residues. The CDR3 nucleotides are TGTGCCAGCAGCCAAAAGAGACTAGCGGGGGGAGGGGATACGCAGTATTTT. This gives the protein CASSQKRLAGGGDTQYF.

The genes are TRBV20-1 and TRBJ2-5, with D perhaps being TRBD1 or TRBD2 (6 bases each). With 1 base removed from V and 3 bases from J, the gap between germline ends came to 12 bases. There are 14 residues in the CDR3. Germline CDR1 DFQATT, CDR2 SNEGSKA (reference sequence). The CDR3 here is CSARVGGLEETQYF. Written as DNA, the CDR3 is TGCAGTGCTAGAGTTGGGGGGCTGGAAGAGACCCAGTACTTC.

The chain joins TRBV20-1 to TRBJ2-4; no clear D gene. This CDR3 is 15 amino acids long. Germline lookup yields CDR1 DFQATT and CDR2 SNEGSKA (reference sequence). Trimming took 1 base from V and 0 from J, leaving 10 bases between them. The CDR3 DNA reads TGCAGTGCTAGAGGGATGGGCTTAGCCAAAAACATTCAGTACTTC. This gives the protein CSARGMGLAKNIQYF.

The chain recombines TRBV29-1 with TRBJ1-2; D call uncertain. V was cut by 4 bases and J by 4 bases, with 13 bases left in between. This CDR3 is 13 amino acids long. Per germline, CDR1 SQVTM and CDR2 ANQGSEA. CDR3 sequence (DNA): TGCAGCGTTGCTCCCCAGATGGCCTATGGCTACACCTTC. It is translated as CSVAPQMAYGYTF.

This clonotype has ten or more counts. The chain combines TRBV4-3 with TRBJ2-5; tentatively, D is TRBD2 (6 bases). CDR1 and CDR2 (germline): LGHNA, YSLEER. This CDR3 has 16 residues. Trimming left V 0 bases short and J 4 bases short, with 15 bases between. CDR3 DNA: TGCGCCAGCAGCCAAGATAGTGGGGGGTGGGGAGAGACCCAGTACTTC. Translated, it gives CASSQDSGGWGETQYF.

This clonotype occurred a few times. This chain links TRBV12-3 or TRBV12-4 with TRBJ2-3; weak D call: TRBD2 (5 bases). This CDR3 region has 15 residues. Trimming stripped 3 bases from V and 0 bases from J, with 10 bases between. In DNA, the CDR3 is TGTGCCAGCAGTTTCAGCGGCTCTAGCACAGATACGCAGTATTTT. Residues: CASSFSGSSTDTQYF.

This clonotype occurred a few times. This sequence joins TRBV14 and TRBJ2-7; no clear D. Germline V gives CDR1 SGHDN, CDR2 FVKESK. There are 14 residues in the CDR3. V was shortened by 6 bases and J by 5 bases, with 17 bases between the two germline ends. CDR3 sequence reads: CASSGYSVFDEQYF. CDR3 DNA sequence: TGTGCCAGCAGTGGTTATTCAGTTTTTGACGAGCAGTACTTC.

This clonotype was observed many times. The genes are TRBV7-9 and TRBJ2-7, with D tentatively TRBD2 (5 bases). CDR3 length equals 12 residues. With 1 base removed from V and 7 bases from J, the gap between germline ends came to 8 bases. Germline CDR1 reads SEHNR; CDR2 reads FQNEAQ (reference sequence). As DNA, the CDR3 is TGTGCCAGCAGCTTAGGGAGCGGAGAGCAGTACTTC. Its translation is CASSLGSGEQYF.

V gene TRBV20-1 combines with J gene TRBJ2-7, with TRBD1 matching 9 bases. The CDR3 is 13 amino acids. Germline V gives CDR1 DFQATT, CDR2 SNEGSKA (reference sequence). With 7 bases clipped from V and 3 bases from J, the junction kept 7 bases outside the gene matches. CDR3 amino acids: CSVRDRENYEQYF. DNA for the CDR3: TGCAGTGTTCGGGACAGGGAAAACTACGAGCAGTACTTC.

This chain joins TRBV20-1 and TRBJ2-1, with a tentative D call TRBD1 (5 bases). V lost 2 bases, J lost 6 bases, and 14 bases lay in between. This CDR3 has 14 residues. Germline V gives CDR1 DFQATT, CDR2 SNEGSKA (reference sequence). The DNA for the CDR3 is TGCAGTGCTAGACCCAGCAGGGTAAGCAATGAGCAGTTCTTC. It yields the protein CSARPSRVSNEQFF.

In the case of this clonotype: A read error may be the cause here, since a much bigger clone is one base away. The chain joins TRBV7-2 to TRBJ2-5; TRBD2 matches 14 bases. Trimming cost V 6 bases and J 8 bases; bases outside gene matches: 5. The CDR3 totals 14 residues. Germline CDR1 is SGHTA and CDR2 is FQGNSA. In DNA form, the CDR3 reads TGTGCCAGCAGTGTGACTAGCGGGGGGGCTACCCAGTACTTC. Encoded protein: CASSVTSGGATQYF.

The chain combines TRBV6-6 with TRBJ2-5, with D possibly matching TRBD1 (6 bases). V shed 7 bases and J shed 2 bases, with 20 bases lying between them. This CDR3 region has 16 residues. Germline V CDR1 and CDR2: MNHNY, SVGAGI (reference sequence). CDR3 nucleotides: TGTGCCAGCATCTCTGGACAAGGGACAAGACAAGAGACCCAGTACTTC. It translates to CASISGQGTRQETQYF.

The gene calls are TRBV29-1 and TRBJ2-1; 9 bases fit TRBD1. CDR1 and CDR2 from the germline V gene are SQVTM and ANQGSEA. V gave up 6 bases and J gave up 6 bases; unmatched junction bases: 6. The CDR3 is 13 amino acids. The CDR3 sequence is CSVIQGAVNEQFF. The CDR3 DNA reads TGCAGCGTAATACAGGGGGCGGTCAATGAGCAGTTCTTC.

J is TRBJ1-5 and V is TRBV6-1; D is perhaps TRBD1 (6 bases). Trimming took off 4 bases at V and 0 bases at J, with 10 bases between the two ends. CDR3 size: 15 residues. The germline CDR1 and CDR2 sequences are MNHNS and SASEGT. CDR3 amino acids: CASSVRGFSNQPQHF. The CDR3 DNA follows: TGTGCCAGCAGTGTCAGGGGATTTAGCAATCAGCCCCAGCATTTT.

This chain links TRBV5-1 with TRBJ2-1; D is ambiguous. The CDR3 spans 12 residues. CDR1 is SGHRS and CDR2 is YFSETQ in the germline V gene. V was clipped by 1 base and J by 7 bases, with 6 bases between them. As DNA, the CDR3 is TGCGCCAGCAGCTTGTTCCAGAATGAGCAGTTCTTC. Residues: CASSLFQNEQFF. The whole variable domain, filled in from reference TRBV5-1 and TRBJ2-1, reads KAGVTQTPRYLIKTRGQQVTLSCSPISGHRSVSWYQQTPGQGLQFLFEYFSETQRNKGNFPGRFSGRQFSNSRSEMNVSTLELGDSALYLCASSLFQNEQFFGPGTRLTVL.

V and J are TRBV28 and TRBJ1-1; 10 nucleotides line up with TRBD1. The germline CDR1 and CDR2 sequences are MDHEN and SYDVKM. Germline trimming cut 6 bases from V and 4 bases from J; bases unmatched to any gene: 14. CDR3 length: 17 residues. CDR3 bases: TGTGCCAGCAGGAGAGCCGGACAGGGGGTACCGAGCACTGAAGCTTTCTTT. As protein: CASRRAGQGVPSTEAFF. The full variable domain, in which reference TRBV28 and TRBJ1-1 provide the parts outside the CDR3, is DVKVTQSSRYLVKRTGEKVFLECVQDMDHENMFWYRQDPGLGLRLIYFSYDVKMKEKGDIPEGYSVSREKKERFSLILESASTNQTSMYLCASRRAGQGVPSTEAFFGQGTRLTVV.

This clonotype turned up a few times. V and J are TRBV4-2 and TRBJ2-1; 7 bases line up with TRBD1. The V segment lost 1 base and the J segment 5 bases; nucleotides outside the gene matches: 2. Germline loops: CDR1 LGHNA, CDR2 YNFKEQ. This CDR3 region has 14 residues. DNA for the CDR3: TGTGCCAGCAGCCAAGGAGACAGGGACAATGAGCAGTTCTTC. Protein: CASSQGDRDNEQFF.

This clonotype was counted a single time. The V and J genes are TRBV5-1 and TRBJ2-1; maybe TRBD2 (5 bases). Germline V gene lookup returns CDR1 SGHRS and CDR2 YFSETQ. The CDR3 runs to 14 residues. V gave up 7 bases and J gave up 8 bases, with 19 bases separating them. CDR3 sequence: CASLLAPSSDEQFF. CDR3 sequence (DNA): TGCGCCAGCCTGCTAGCCCCGAGCAGCGATGAGCAGTTCTTC.

The V gene is TRBV24-1, the J gene TRBJ2-3; D unresolved. This CDR3 contains 15 residues. CDR1 is KGHDR, CDR2 SFDVKD, per germline. V lost 3 bases and J lost 0, with 9 bases in between. The CDR3 sequence is CATSDARSSTDTQYF. CDR3 nucleotide sequence: TGTGCCACCAGTGATGCACGGAGTAGCACAGATACGCAGTATTTT.

The rearrangement uses TRBV7-9 and TRBJ2-7; D perhaps matches TRBD2 (5 bases). V lost 4 bases, J lost 4 bases, and 14 bases lay in between. The CDR3 runs 14 residues. Looked up from germline, CDR1 is SEHNR and CDR2 is FQNEAQ (reference sequence). The CDR3 sequence: CASSSDLSEYEQYF. The CDR3 bases are TGTGCCAGCAGCTCCGACCTTAGCGAGTACGAGCAGTACTTC. Full variable domain (rest looked up from reference TRBV7-9 and TRBJ2-7): DTGVSQNPRHKITKRGQNVTFRCDPISEHNRLYWYRQTLGQGPEFLTYFQNEAQLEKSRLLSDRFSAERPKGSFSTLEIQRTEQGDSAMYLCASSSDLSEYEQYFGPGTRLTVT.

This chain links TRBV5-5 with TRBJ2-7; D might be TRBD2 (6 bases). The ends were cut back, 5 bases at V and 4 bases at J, with 19 bases in the middle. The germline V gene has CDR1 SGHKS and CDR2 YYEKEE (reference sequence). The CDR3 length is 15 residues. The CDR3, as DNA: TGTGCCAGCAGACCGCACACGGGGAGGAATTACGAGCAGTACTTC. Its translation: CASRPHTGRNYEQYF.

This chain uses TRBV7-2 with TRBJ2-7; D may correspond to TRBD1 or TRBD2 (6 bases each). This CDR3 is built from 13 residues. V was cut by 5 bases and J by 7 bases, with 15 bases left in between. Germline CDR1 reads SGHTA; CDR2 reads FQGNSA. The CDR3 DNA is TGTGCCAGCAGCCTATGGAGGGGGGATGAGCAGTACTTC. Its protein product is CASSLWRGDEQYF.